This is a list of T cell receptor beta chains from one sample in a study of blood T cell repertoires in COVID-19. Libraries were prepared by immunoSEQ multiplex PCR; TCRdb keeps only in-frame clonotypes and omits some of them. The sample comprises 150,000 to 200,000 clones, about four fifths of which are singletons, and 11% rests with the top ten. Sequenced: peripheral blood. These receptors originate from a man aged 55 to 70 with active or convalescent COVID-19. The CDR3 runs from the conserved cysteine through the conserved F or W. The order of the fields is J gene, V gene, D gene, CDR3 protein, CDR3 DNA. The D gene is left open where the match is weak.

j_gene: TRBJ2-3
v_gene: TRBV7-9
d_gene: TRBD2
CDR3aa: CASSRGTSGTDTQYF
CDR3nt: TGTGCCAGCAGTCGAGGGACTAGCGGAACAGATACGCAGTATTTT

j_gene: TRBJ1-6
v_gene: TRBV18
d_gene: NA
CDR3aa: CASSPGQLNSPLHF
CDR3nt: TGTGCCAGCTCACCAGGGCAGCTTAATTCACCCCTCCACTTT

j_gene: TRBJ2-3
v_gene: TRBV28
d_gene: TRBD2
CDR3aa: CASSLWSAGGSTDTQYF
CDR3nt: TGTGCCAGCAGTTTATGGTCGGCGGGAGGAAGCACAGATACGCAGTATTTT

j_gene: TRBJ2-1
v_gene: TRBV2
d_gene: NA
CDR3aa: CASSERRGYSYNEQFF
CDR3nt: TGTGCCAGCAGTGAACGGCGGGGCTACTCCTACAATGAGCAGTTCTTC

j_gene: TRBJ1-1
v_gene: TRBV14
d_gene: TRBD1
CDR3aa: CASSLRGLTEAFF
CDR3nt: TGTGCCAGCAGCCTTAGGGGGCTGACTGAAGCTTTCTTT

j_gene: TRBJ2-5
v_gene: TRBV24-1
d_gene: TRBD2
CDR3aa: CATSAWTSGGQETQYF
CDR3nt: TGTGCCACCAGTGCCTGGACTAGCGGGGGGCAAGAGACCCAGTACTTC

j_gene: TRBJ1-5
v_gene: TRBV29-1
d_gene: TRBD1
CDR3aa: CSVGTGGQPQHF
CDR3nt: TGCAGCGTTGGGACAGGGGGTCAGCCCCAGCATTTT

j_gene: TRBJ1-5
v_gene: TRBV6-5
d_gene: TRBD1
CDR3aa: CASKPQGAGQPQHF
CDR3nt: TGTGCCAGCAAACCCCAGGGGGCCGGTCAGCCCCAGCATTTT

j_gene: TRBJ2-3
v_gene: TRBV6-1
d_gene: TRBD2
CDR3aa: CASSEFTGGNGDTQYF
CDR3nt: TGTGCCAGCAGTGAATTCACGGGAGGTAACGGCGATACGCAGTATTTT

j_gene: TRBJ1-2
v_gene: TRBV24-1
d_gene: NA
CDR3aa: CATSDLIYGYTF
CDR3nt: TGTGCCACCAGTGACCTAATATATGGCTACACCTTC

j_gene: TRBJ2-1
v_gene: TRBV6-1
d_gene: TRBD2
CDR3aa: CASSERGGRDEQFF
CDR3nt: TGTGCCAGCAGTGAGCGCGGGGGTAGGGATGAGCAGTTCTTC

j_gene: TRBJ1-6
v_gene: TRBV2
d_gene: NA
CDR3aa: CASSGDTNSPLHF
CDR3nt: TGTGCCAGCAGTGGGGACACCAATTCACCCCTCCACTTT

j_gene: TRBJ2-5
v_gene: TRBV11-2
d_gene: NA
CDR3aa: CASSPRGETQYF
CDR3nt: TGTGCCAGCAGCCCTCGCGGGGAGACCCAGTACTTC

j_gene: TRBJ2-3
v_gene: TRBV6-5
d_gene: NA
CDR3aa: CASTGRASDTQYF
CDR3nt: TGTGCCAGCACGGGCAGGGCATCAGATACGCAGTATTTT

j_gene: TRBJ1-2
v_gene: TRBV11-1
d_gene: TRBD1
CDR3aa: CASSYRGDYGYTF
CDR3nt: TGTGCCAGCAGCTACAGGGGGGACTATGGCTACACCTTC

j_gene: TRBJ1-2
v_gene: TRBV6-5
d_gene: TRBD1
CDR3aa: CASSVDRNRGYTF
CDR3nt: TGTGCCAGCAGCGTGGACAGGAACAGGGGCTACACCTTC

j_gene: TRBJ2-2
v_gene: TRBV6-5
d_gene: NA
CDR3aa: CASIASNTGELFF
CDR3nt: TGTGCCAGCATAGCCTCGAACACCGGGGAGCTGTTTTTT